Following are 26 T cell receptor beta chains from one sample sequenced in a study of T cells in Graves' hyperthyroidism and ophthalmopathy. Amplification targeted TCR beta CDR3 regions from RNA transcripts. The HTBI primer set drove a first-round RT-PCR of the TCR CDR3. TCRdb reprocessed the multiplex PCR reads via MiXCR and lists one record per CDR3 protein. Of more than 500,000 distinct CDR3 sequences detected, about 16% appear once; the ten largest clones hold about 29%. Material: blood. The receptors were gathered from a woman aged 25 to 45 with Graves' ophthalmopathy.

The chain joins TRBV19 to TRBJ1-5, with D possibly being TRBD1 (5 bases). This CDR3 has 12 amino acids. V lost 7 bases to trimming and J lost 5 bases, with 9 bases between them. Germline V gene lookup returns CDR1 LNHDA and CDR2 SQIVND (reference sequence). In nucleotides, the CDR3 is TGTGCCAGTAACGGGGGGGATCAGCCCCAGCATTTT. Its protein is CASNGGDQPQHF. Filled out from reference TRBV19 and TRBJ1-5, the complete variable domain reads DGGITQSPKYLFRKEGQNVTLSCEQNLNHDAMYWYRQDPGQGLRLIYYSQIVNDFQKGDIAEGYSVSREKKESFPLTVTSAQKNPTAFYLCASNGGDQPQHFGDGTRLSIL.

This clonotype was seen repeatedly, ten times or more. The chain couples TRBV28 to TRBJ2-1; D ambiguous. Germline CDR1 MDHEN, CDR2 SYDVKM. Trimming took 3 bases from V and 6 from J, leaving 15 bases between them. The CDR3 is 15 residues long. The CDR3 protein is CASSFGSSRGNEQFF. In DNA, the CDR3 is TGTGCCAGCAGTTTCGGAAGCAGTCGAGGCAATGAGCAGTTCTTC.

The chain carries TRBV19 and TRBJ2-1; D perhaps matches TRBD2 (6 bases). Germline-derived CDR1 and CDR2 are LNHDA and SQIVND (reference sequence). There are 15 residues in the CDR3. V was cut by 7 bases and J by 5 bases, with 18 bases left in between. The CDR3 spells CASNPAGGGHNEQFF. CDR3 bases: TGTGCCAGTAATCCCGCAGGAGGAGGGCACAATGAGCAGTTCTTC.

This clonotype has at least ten counts. This rearrangement joins TRBV7-2 to TRBJ2-5, with 10 bases matching TRBD2. V lost 4 bases and J lost 5; bases outside the gene matches: 7. CDR3 length: 15 amino acids. From germline, CDR1 is SGHTA and CDR2 FQGNSA. In nucleotides, the CDR3 is TGTGCCAGCAGCTCCCAACTAGCGGGACGGGAGACCCAGTACTTC. Its translation is CASSSQLAGRETQYF.

This clonotype was detected ten times or more. The chain couples TRBV5-1 to TRBJ2-1; 9 bases are shared with TRBD2. Germline lookup yields CDR1 SGHRS and CDR2 YFSETQ. This CDR3 is 16 amino acids long. V dropped 0 bases and J dropped 0; count of bases not matched to a gene: 1. The CDR3 coding sequence is TGCGCCAGCAGCTTGGGTAGCGGGAGCTCCTACAATGAGCAGTTCTTC. The encoded protein is CASSLGSGSSYNEQFF. The full variable domain, completed using reference TRBV5-1 and TRBJ2-1, is KAGVTQTPRYLIKTRGQQVTLSCSPISGHRSVSWYQQTPGQGLQFLFEYFSETQRNKGNFPGRFSGRQFSNSRSEMNVSTLELGDSALYLCASSLGSGSSYNEQFFGPGTRLTVL.

This clonotype was picked up a small number of times. The chain has TRBV7-2 and TRBJ1-5; 7 bases fit TRBD1. Germline V gene sequence: CDR1 SGHTA, CDR2 FQGNSA. The junction had 10 bases not matched to a gene; V was cut back by 5 bases and J by 3 bases. This CDR3 contains 16 residues. Written as DNA, the CDR3 is TGTGCCAGCAGCCCCGAGTTGGGACAGCCCAATCAGCCCCAGCATTTT. This sequence encodes CASSPELGQPNQPQHF.

Ten or more counts support this clonotype. V is TRBV7-8 and J is TRBJ2-4; 7 nucleotides agree with TRBD1. The CDR3 sequence is 13 residues long. CDR1 is SGHVS, CDR2 FQNEAQ, per germline. With 5 bases clipped from V and 5 bases from J, the junction kept 3 bases outside the gene matches. The CDR3 DNA follows: TGTGCCAGCAGCGTGGACAGGCAAAACATTCAGTACTTC. Amino acids: CASSVDRQNIQYF.

In this sample, this clonotype turned up many times. The CDR3 sequence: CASSPNGPNQPQHF. CDR3 in DNA: TGTGCCAGCTCACCAAATGGGCCAAATCAGCCCCAGCATTTT. The chain uses TRBV18 and TRBJ1-5; D remains unclear. Germline V gene sequence: CDR1 KGHSH, CDR2 LQKENI. The CDR3 is 14 residues long. V was cut by 2 bases and J by 4 bases, with 9 bases left in between.

V usage is TRBV15 and J usage is TRBJ1-3; no definite D call. The CDR3 is 15 residues long. Trimming took off 0 bases at V and 9 bases at J, with 15 bases between the two ends. Germline V gene sequence: CDR1 LNHNV, CDR2 YYDKDF (reference sequence). The CDR3 coding sequence is TGTGCCACCAGCAGAGATCGGGCAGTCTCCGGCACCATATATTTT. This gives the protein CATSRDRAVSGTIYF.

The sample holds a few counts of this clonotype. The gene calls are TRBV6-1 and TRBJ2-4; D may correspond to TRBD1 or TRBD2 (6 bases each). V was shortened by 5 bases and J by 1 base, with 27 bases between the two germline ends. This CDR3 spans 20 amino acids. The germline gives CDR1 MNHNS, CDR2 SASEGT. In DNA form, the CDR3 reads TGTGCCAGCAGTACCCAGTGGGGGGCTCTTGGGGAAGAGGCCAAAAACATTCAGTACTTC. Protein sequence: CASSTQWGALGEEAKNIQYF.

This clonotype was observed a few times. This chain connects TRBV16 to TRBJ2-7; 9 bases match TRBD2. Germline assignment: CDR1 KGHSY and CDR2 FQNENV. This CDR3 has 18 amino acids. With 1 base clipped from V and 2 bases from J, the junction kept 12 bases outside the gene matches. The CDR3 DNA is TGTGCCAGCAGCCAATTCGGGAGGGTGGCTAGCGGGACCTACGAGCAGTACTTC. Residues: CASSQFGRVASGTYEQYF.

This clonotype was seen many times. The CDR3 DNA follows: TGTGCCAGCAGTTCCAGGGCCCATTACGAGCAGTACTTC. Its translation is CASSSRAHYEQYF. This chain joins TRBV6-1 and TRBJ2-7; tentatively, D is TRBD1 (5 bases). Germline CDR1 reads MNHNS; CDR2 reads SASEGT. V was shortened by 5 bases and J by 4 bases, with 12 bases between the two germline ends. The CDR3 runs 13 residues.

This clonotype was found many times. The CDR3 DNA is TGCAGTGCTAGACCTTGGGGATTCACAGATACGCAGTATTTT. Amino acid sequence: CSARPWGFTDTQYF. The chain is built from TRBV20-1 and TRBJ2-3, with D unclear. CDR1 and CDR2 from the germline V gene are DFQATT and SNEGSKA (reference sequence). The V and J ends lost 2 bases and 2 bases respectively, with 11 bases between them. The CDR3 covers 14 residues.

This clonotype occurred a few times. This chain joins TRBV19 and TRBJ2-5; 13 bases fit TRBD2. Germline V gives CDR1 LNHDA, CDR2 SQIVND (reference sequence). The V gene end was trimmed by 9 bases and the J gene end by 0 bases; junction bases not matched to a gene: 4. The CDR3 has 15 amino acids. For the CDR3, the DNA is TGTGCCAGCGCCGGGACTAGCGGGAACCAAGAGACCCAGTACTTC. Translated: CASAGTSGNQETQYF.

This clonotype has at least ten counts. The gene calls are TRBV12-3 or TRBV12-4 and TRBJ2-5; D gene ambiguous. The length of the CDR3 is 14 residues. V lost 2 bases and J 3 bases, leaving 10 bases between the germline ends. The CDR3 sequence is CASSLTHLKETQYF. As DNA, the CDR3 is TGTGCCAGCAGTTTAACGCACCTTAAAGAGACCCAGTACTTC.

This clonotype was counted at least ten times. The chain is built from TRBV7-2 and TRBJ2-6; a possible D gene is TRBD1 (6 bases). In germline, CDR1 is SGHTA, CDR2 FQGNSA. The CDR3 is 17 residues long. V was shortened by 7 bases and J by 0 bases, with 16 bases between the two germline ends. CDR3 protein: CASNLWTASSGANVLTF. CDR3 coding DNA: TGTGCCAGCAACCTTTGGACAGCAAGCTCTGGGGCCAACGTCCTGACTTTC.

This clonotype was picked up many times. The CDR3 bases are TGTGCCAGCAGTTACTCTCTCACGGGCAATGAGCAGTTCTTC. This translates into CASSYSLTGNEQFF. The chain employs TRBV6-2 or TRBV6-3 and TRBJ2-1, with no clear D. The CDR3 runs to 14 residues. Per the germline V gene, CDR1 is MNHEY and CDR2 is SVGEGT. Trimming took 0 bases from V and 6 from J, leaving 9 bases between them.

This clonotype was picked up many times. CDR3: CASSPQRAGEKLFF. CDR3 coding DNA: TGTGCCAGCTCACCCCAGCGGGCGGGTGAAAAACTGTTTTTT. The chain uses TRBV18 and TRBJ1-4; D ambiguous. This CDR3 spans 14 amino acids. The germline V gene has CDR1 KGHSH and CDR2 LQKENI. V was shortened by 3 bases and J by 7 bases, with 12 bases between the two germline ends.

This clonotype was observed many times. CDR3 nucleotide sequence: TGTGCCAGCAGCATTCCTCCAAATGAGCAGTTCTTC. Translating it yields CASSIPPNEQFF. The rearrangement uses TRBV11-2 and TRBJ2-1, with D uncertain. V shed 5 bases and J shed 7 bases, with 9 bases lying between them. The CDR3 length is 12 residues. Germline assignment: CDR1 SGHAT and CDR2 FQNNGV.

In this sample, this clonotype turned up a few times. The gene calls are TRBV6-1 and TRBJ1-5, with TRBD1 as a possible D gene (5 bases). The CDR3 sequence is 15 residues long. Trimming cost V 6 bases and J 4 bases, with 16 bases left between them. Germline CDR1 MNHNS, CDR2 SASEGT. Written as DNA, the CDR3 is TGTGCCAGCAGCCCTACCCAGGGTAGGAATCAGCCCCAGCATTTT. Translated, it gives CASSPTQGRNQPQHF.

The chain couples TRBV6-1 to TRBJ2-4, with 9 bases matching TRBD1. J gave up 8 bases and V 5 bases, and 10 bases lay outside the gene matches. Looked up from germline, CDR1 is MNHNS and CDR2 is SASEGT. The CDR3 is 15 residues long. The CDR3 loop reads CASSIRDRVGDIQYF. The CDR3 DNA follows: TGTGCCAGCAGTATCAGGGACAGGGTCGGGGACATTCAGTACTTC.

This clonotype was seen at least ten times. The V gene is TRBV2, the J gene TRBJ2-1; D is undetermined. The length of the CDR3 is 15 residues. CDR1 SNHLY and CDR2 FYNNEI come from the germline V gene. Trimming removed 2 bases at V and 0 bases at J, with 8 bases between. The CDR3 nucleotides are TGTGCCAGCAGTGAAACACCAAGCTCCTACAATGAGCAGTTCTTC. As protein: CASSETPSSYNEQFF.

This clonotype appeared many times. The rearrangement links TRBV20-1 to TRBJ2-3; no reliable D call. This CDR3 spans 10 amino acids. Germline CDR1 is DFQATT and CDR2 is SNEGSKA (reference sequence). V lost 1 base and J 8 bases, leaving 4 bases between the germline ends. The CDR3, as DNA: TGCAGTGCTAGAGGGGGTACGCAGTATTTT. This sequence encodes CSARGGTQYF.

This clonotype has a count of ten or more. The rearrangement uses TRBV12-3 or TRBV12-4 and TRBJ2-3; possibly TRBD2 for D (5 bases). The V gene lost 3 bases and the J gene lost 2 bases, with 9 bases spanning the gap. CDR3 length equals 14 residues. CDR3 nucleotide sequence: TGTGCCAGCAGTTTTGAGGGTTCCACAGATACGCAGTATTTT. Its protein product is CASSFEGSTDTQYF.

A few counts support this clonotype. The chain combines TRBV4-3 with TRBJ2-1; D is ambiguous. This CDR3 has 16 residues. The V gene lost 0 bases and the J gene lost 4 bases, with 13 bases spanning the gap. From germline, CDR1 is LGHNA and CDR2 YSLEER. CDR3 amino acids: CASSQESREVYNEQFF. CDR3 bases: TGCGCCAGCAGCCAAGAATCGCGCGAGGTTTACAATGAGCAGTTCTTC.

The sample holds many counts of this clonotype. V and J are TRBV28 and TRBJ1-1; D is unclear. With 4 bases removed from V and 3 bases from J, the gap between germline ends came to 9 bases. This CDR3 is 13 amino acids long. Per germline, CDR1 MDHEN and CDR2 SYDVKM. The CDR3 loop reads CASSYKSYTEAFF. The CDR3, as DNA: TGTGCCAGCAGTTATAAAAGCTACACTGAAGCTTTCTTT.